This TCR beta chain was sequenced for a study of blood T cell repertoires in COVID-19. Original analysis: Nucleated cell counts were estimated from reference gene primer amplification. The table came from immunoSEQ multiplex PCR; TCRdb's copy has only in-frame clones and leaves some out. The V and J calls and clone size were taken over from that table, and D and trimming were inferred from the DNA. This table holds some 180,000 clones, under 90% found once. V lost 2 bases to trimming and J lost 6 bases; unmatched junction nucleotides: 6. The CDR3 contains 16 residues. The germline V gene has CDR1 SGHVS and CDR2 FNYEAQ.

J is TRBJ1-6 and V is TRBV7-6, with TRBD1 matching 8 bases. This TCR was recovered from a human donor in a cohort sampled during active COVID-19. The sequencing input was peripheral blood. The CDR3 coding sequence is TGTGCCAGCAGCTTACTAGGACAGGGTGCTAATTCACCCCTCCACTTT. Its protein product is CASSLLGQGANSPLHF.